This T cell receptor beta chain was identified in a study of blood T cell repertoires in COVID-19. On the study more broadly: The United States, Italy and Spain provided the acute and convalescent COVID-19 samples. PBMCs, B-cell-depleted T cells, or T cells provided the cDNA or gDNA that made up the material.

Study processing details: Amplification with reference gene primers provided the estimates of nucleated cell counts. TCRdb's copy holds only in-frame clones and misses some; the assay was immunoSEQ multiplex PCR. V, J and clone size reflect that table, while D and trimming were determined from the DNA. Of about 100,000 clones in the sample, 88% were seen once. V lost 5 bases and J lost 3; bases outside the gene matches: 8. The CDR3 is 14 amino acids. Germline V CDR1 and CDR2: SGHRS, YFSETQ. The clonotype was recovered from a human donor in a cohort sampled during active COVID-19. The chain couples TRBV5-1 to TRBJ2-7; TRBD1 aligns across 7 bases. Sequenced: peripheral blood. CDR3 nucleotide sequence: TGCGCCAGCAGTCAGGGACAGAGATACTACGAGCAGTACTTC. Translating gives CASSQGQRYYEQYF.